Presented here are 29 T cell receptor beta chains from one specimen sequenced in a study of T cells in Graves' hyperthyroidism and ophthalmopathy. Template material for amplifying TCR beta CDR3 regions consisted of RNA transcripts. TCR CDR3 regions were first amplified by RT-PCR with HTBI primers. TCRdb analysed the multiplex PCR reads with MiXCR anew, one entry per CDR3 protein. The table records about 270,000 distinct CDR3 sequences, roughly 22% of them present only once. The sequencing sample was made of blood. The source is a man between 25 and 39 years old with Graves' ophthalmopathy.

This chain connects TRBV12-3 or TRBV12-4 to TRBJ1-2, with a possible D match to TRBD1 (5 bases). V was pared by 5 bases and J by 2 bases, with 15 bases between. CDR3 size: 15 residues. The CDR3 spells CASSTRQIPNYGYTF. The CDR3 nucleotides are TGTGCCAGCAGTACAAGACAGATACCCAACTATGGCTACACCTTC.

This clonotype was counted at least ten times. The rearrangement uses TRBV28 and TRBJ1-2, with 10 bases that match TRBD1. Germline CDR1 is MDHEN and CDR2 is SYDVKM. Germline trimming cut 3 bases from V and 6 bases from J; bases unmatched to any gene: 13. The CDR3 is 17 residues long. CDR3 nucleotide sequence: TGTGCCAGCAGTTTTGTAGTTAGTAAGGGACAGGGGAATGGCTACACCTTC. Translating it yields CASSFVVSKGQGNGYTF.

This clonotype was detected only a few times. The chain carries TRBV7-9 and TRBJ2-7; D is undetermined. Germline CDR1 reads SEHNR; CDR2 reads FQNEAQ (reference sequence). The V and J ends lost 2 bases and 8 bases respectively, with 13 bases between them. CDR3 length: 13 amino acids. The CDR3 reads CASSLMWPAKQYF. CDR3 sequence (DNA): TGTGCCAGCAGCTTAATGTGGCCTGCGAAGCAGTACTTC. Variable domain in full (rest from reference TRBV7-9 and TRBJ2-7): DTGVSQNPRHKITKRGQNVTFRCDPISEHNRLYWYRQTLGQGPEFLTYFQNEAQLEKSRLLSDRFSAERPKGSFSTLEIQRTEQGDSAMYLCASSLMWPAKQYFGPGTRLTVT.

The chain recombines TRBV7-2 with TRBJ2-2; D unclear. This CDR3 is 12 amino acids long. V lost 2 bases and J 7 bases, leaving 5 bases between the germline ends. The germline V gene has CDR1 SGHTA and CDR2 FQGNSA. The CDR3 reads CASSLQVGELFF. For the CDR3, the DNA is TGTGCCAGCAGCTTACAAGTCGGGGAGCTGTTTTTT.

This clonotype was seen many times. The rearrangement joins TRBV2 to TRBJ1-1; the D gene is possibly TRBD1 (6 bases). Per the germline V gene, CDR1 is SNHLY and CDR2 is FYNNEI. Trimming removed 10 bases at V and 0 bases at J, with 9 bases between. This CDR3 region has 12 residues. The CDR3 bases are TGTGCCACCACAGGGATGAACACTGAAGCTTTCTTT. Its translation: CATTGMNTEAFF.

The chain links TRBV20-1 to TRBJ2-1; 9 bases match TRBD2. This CDR3 is 13 amino acids long. The junction had 8 bases not matched to a gene; V was cut back by 6 bases and J by 8 bases. The germline gives CDR1 DFQATT, CDR2 SNEGSKA (reference sequence). The CDR3 DNA reads as TGCAGTGCCGGACTAGCGTCTAGTGATGAGCAGTTCTTC. This codes for CSAGLASSDEQFF.

The V gene is TRBV30, the J gene TRBJ1-1, with no clear D. Trimming shortened V by 0 bases and J by 4 bases, and 6 bases separated the two germline ends. The CDR3 consists of 12 residues. CDR1 and CDR2 (germline): GTSNPN, SVGIG (reference sequence). The CDR3 loop reads CAWSVEGTEAFF. DNA of the CDR3: TGTGCCTGGAGTGTAGAGGGCACTGAAGCTTTCTTT.

V is TRBV10-1 and J is TRBJ1-3, with TRBD1 identical over 7 bases. The CDR3 sequence is 16 residues long. V shed 7 bases, J shed 3 bases, and the junction held 12 bases outside the gene matches. Germline V gives CDR1 WNHNN, CDR2 SYGVQD (reference sequence). The DNA for the CDR3 is TGCGCCAGCAACTCGGACAGGAATATCTTTGGAAACACCATATATTTT. Encoded protein: CASNSDRNIFGNTIYF.

J is TRBJ1-5 and V is TRBV6-1; D is perhaps TRBD1 (5 bases). There are 16 residues in the CDR3. The V end lost 1 base, the J end lost 2 bases, and 12 bases lay between the germline ends. The germline V gene has CDR1 MNHNS and CDR2 SASEGT. For the CDR3, the DNA is TGTGCCAGCAGTGAAGATGGGGGGTCGGGCAATCAGCCCCAGCATTTT. Amino acids: CASSEDGGSGNQPQHF.

V usage is TRBV5-5 and J usage is TRBJ1-1; D ambiguous. There are 14 residues in the CDR3. Trimming pared 4 bases from V and 0 bases from J, leaving 10 bases between. CDR1 is SGHKS and CDR2 is YYEKEE in the germline V gene (reference sequence). The CDR3 DNA is TGTGCCAGCAGCCAACCGACACTGAACACTGAAGCTTTCTTT. Translated: CASSQPTLNTEAFF.

The chain is built from TRBV19 and TRBJ2-2; D is possibly TRBD2 (7 bases). There are 15 residues in the CDR3. Looked up from germline, CDR1 is LNHDA and CDR2 is SQIVND (reference sequence). Trimming shortened V by 9 bases and J by 1 base, and 15 bases separated the two germline ends. The CDR3 protein is CASKGGGQNTGELFF. In nucleotides, the CDR3 is TGTGCCAGCAAAGGGGGGGGGCAGAACACCGGGGAGCTGTTTTTT. Looking up the rest from reference TRBV19 and TRBJ2-2 gives the full variable domain: DGGITQSPKYLFRKEGQNVTLSCEQNLNHDAMYWYRQDPGQGLRLIYYSQIVNDFQKGDIAEGYSVSREKKESFPLTVTSAQKNPTAFYLCASKGGGQNTGELFFGEGSRLTVL.

This clonotype appeared a few times. The V gene is TRBV10-3, the J gene TRBJ1-6; maybe TRBD1 (5 bases). CDR1 and CDR2 (germline): ENHRY, SYGVKD. This CDR3 is built from 15 residues. Trimming took 6 bases from V and 8 from J, leaving 17 bases between them. The DNA of the CDR3 is TGTGCCATCAGCGCCGGAGGGCAGGGCGATTCACCCCTCCACTTT. It is translated as CAISAGGQGDSPLHF.

This clonotype was seen at least ten times. This chain connects TRBV15 to TRBJ2-2; D possibly matches TRBD1 or TRBD2 (5 bases each). The length of the CDR3 is 15 residues. Deletions cut 0 bases from V and 3 bases from J, with 8 bases between. Per germline, CDR1 LNHNV and CDR2 YYDKDF (reference sequence). Here the CDR3 reads CATSRDMGDTGELFF. CDR3 coding DNA: TGTGCCACCAGCAGAGATATGGGGGACACCGGGGAGCTGTTTTTT.

This clonotype was counted a few times. This chain links TRBV5-1 with TRBJ1-2, with 8 bases lining up with TRBD1. Losses at the gene ends were 0 bases for V and 3 bases for J; bases not matched to a gene: 1. Germline CDR1 and CDR2: SGHRS and YFSETQ. This CDR3 has 14 amino acids. The CDR3 coding sequence is TGCGCCAGCAGCTTGGGGGGACAGGACTATGGCTACACCTTC. Translated, it gives CASSLGGQDYGYTF.

This clonotype showed up many times. The chain joins TRBV3-1 to TRBJ2-4, with 8 positions matching TRBD2. CDR1 is LGHDT, CDR2 YNNKEL, per germline (reference sequence). The CDR3 extends over 15 amino acids. Germline trimming cut 1 base from V and 7 bases from J; bases unmatched to any gene: 6. The CDR3 here is CASSQGHAGGNIQYF. The CDR3, as DNA: TGTGCCAGCAGCCAAGGCCATGCGGGGGGCAACATTCAGTACTTC.

This clonotype was picked up many times. The chain carries TRBV20-1 and TRBJ2-1, with unresolved D. V was clipped by 3 bases and J by 0 bases, with 9 bases between them. Germline values: CDR1 DFQATT, CDR2 SNEGSKA (reference sequence). This CDR3 has 14 amino acids. The CDR3 region is CSASPGVSYNEQFF. CDR3 nucleotides: TGCAGTGCTAGTCCGGGTGTCTCCTACAATGAGCAGTTCTTC.

Regarding this clonotype: The final CDR3 position lacks the conserved phenylalanine or tryptophan, pointing to a likely read error. This chain joins TRBV6-1 and TRBJ2-2; maybe TRBD2 (5 bases). CDR3 length: 16 amino acids. V shed 4 bases and J shed 0 bases, with 12 bases lying between them. Germline loops: CDR1 MNHNS, CDR2 SASEGT. The CDR3 is CASSVLDFANTGELFS. The CDR3 DNA sequence: TGTGCCAGCAGTGTACTAGATTTCGCGAACACCGGGGAGCTGTTTTCT.

This clonotype has ten or more counts. The chain recombines TRBV7-9 with TRBJ2-2; D perhaps matches TRBD1 (6 bases). This CDR3 has 17 residues. Germline V gene sequence: CDR1 SEHNR, CDR2 FQNEAQ (reference sequence). Trimming took 1 base from V and 0 from J, leaving 12 bases between them. CDR3 DNA: TGTGCCAGCAGCTTAGGACGGACAGTCGCGAACACCGGGGAGCTGTTTTTT. It yields the protein CASSLGRTVANTGELFF.

This clonotype was seen many times. V is TRBV20-1 and J is TRBJ2-7; 12 nucleotides match TRBD2. Trimming took 6 bases from V and 4 from J; bases not matched to a gene: 7. Germline V gene sequence: CDR1 DFQATT, CDR2 SNEGSKA (reference sequence). The CDR3 totals 14 residues. CDR3 loop: CSADTSGRNYEQYF. CDR3 DNA: TGCAGTGCAGACACTAGCGGGAGGAATTACGAGCAGTACTTC.

There are a few counts of this clonotype. The rearrangement uses TRBV12-3 or TRBV12-4 and TRBJ2-7; perhaps TRBD1 as D (6 bases). Trimming took 1 base from V and 4 from J, leaving 8 bases between them. CDR3 size: 13 residues. DNA of the CDR3: TGTGCCAGCAGTTTAGAGGGACATTACGAGCAGTACTTC. This codes for CASSLEGHYEQYF.

This chain links TRBV5-1 with TRBJ2-1, with TRBD1 matching 9 bases. V dropped 0 bases and J dropped 7; count of bases not matched to a gene: 5. CDR3 length: 15 amino acids. Germline values: CDR1 SGHRS, CDR2 YFSETQ. In nucleotides, the CDR3 is TGCGCCAGCAGCTTGGAACAGGGGGCAGGGAATGAGCAGTTCTTC. This gives the protein CASSLEQGAGNEQFF.

This clonotype was seen only a few times. The rearrangement links TRBV7-6 to TRBJ1-1; D unclear. The germline gives CDR1 SGHVS, CDR2 FNYEAQ. V lost 2 bases to trimming and J lost 1 base, with 8 bases between them. CDR3 length: 14 residues. The CDR3 DNA sequence: TGTGCCAGCAGCTTAAGTCCGGAGAACACTGAAGCTTTCTTT. Residues: CASSLSPENTEAFF.

DNA for the CDR3: TGCAGTGCTAGAGGGCTGGGCAGCAGTTCATATGGCTACACCTTC. The encoded protein is CSARGLGSSSYGYTF. The chain carries TRBV20-1 and TRBJ1-2; no reliable D call. Germline CDR1 DFQATT, CDR2 SNEGSKA (reference sequence). V dropped 1 base and J dropped 5 bases, with 17 bases sitting between them. This CDR3 has 15 amino acids.

The genes are TRBV3-1 and TRBJ2-5, with 7 bases that match TRBD2. V shed 4 bases and J 1 base; nucleotides not matched to a gene: 6. Germline V lookup: CDR1 LGHDT, CDR2 YNNKEL (reference sequence). CDR3 length: 15 amino acids. The DNA for the CDR3 is TGTGCCAGCAGCCTTAGCGGGTGGACCCAAGAGACCCAGTACTTC. Its protein product is CASSLSGWTQETQYF.

This clonotype was seen repeatedly, ten times or more. This chain uses TRBV11-3 with TRBJ2-5; TRBD1 agrees at 11 bases. V shed 6 bases, J shed 6 bases, and the junction held 6 bases outside the gene matches. The CDR3 is 14 residues long. Germline lookup yields CDR1 SGHNT and CDR2 YENEEA. The CDR3 DNA sequence: TGTGCCAGCAGACCGGGACAGGGGGGAAAGACCCAGTACTTC. This translates into CASRPGQGGKTQYF.

About this clonotype itself: The junction departs from germline at one end; a sequencing error may be responsible. The V and J genes are TRBV12-3 or TRBV12-4 and TRBJ2-3; perhaps TRBD2 as D (6 bases). This CDR3 comprises 15 residues. CDR3 in amino acids: CASGLVAAGTDTQYF. The DNA of the CDR3 is TGTGCCAGCGGTTTAGTAGCCGCGGGGACAGATACGCAGTATTTT.

The chain employs TRBV11-3 and TRBJ1-2, with 8 bases aligning to TRBD1. Germline V gives CDR1 SGHNT, CDR2 YENEEA. V was pared by 0 bases and J by 3 bases, with 9 bases of the junction left unmatched. This CDR3 is 17 amino acids long. CDR3 loop: CASSLDLGQGMDYGYTF. The CDR3 nucleotides read TGTGCCAGCAGCTTAGATCTCGGACAGGGTATGGACTATGGCTACACCTTC.

This chain uses TRBV7-9 with TRBJ1-2, with D perhaps TRBD1 (5 bases). Germline CDR1 reads SEHNR; CDR2 reads FQNEAQ (reference sequence). V was clipped by 1 base and J by 6 bases, with 12 bases between them. The CDR3 has 14 amino acids. DNA for the CDR3: TGTGCCAGCAGCTTAGAGGGCAGGGCGCATGGCTACACCTTC. This translates into CASSLEGRAHGYTF.

This chain uses TRBV7-9 with TRBJ1-2; D is uncertain. Germline loops: CDR1 SEHNR, CDR2 FQNEAQ (reference sequence). V lost 2 bases, J lost 1 base, and 8 bases lay in between. The CDR3 sequence is 14 residues long. CDR3 nucleotides: TGTGCCAGCAGCTTACTTCCGGATAACTATGGCTACACCTTC. It codes for CASSLLPDNYGYTF.